These 3 T cell receptor beta chains came from one sample sequenced in a study of T cells in Graves' hyperthyroidism and ophthalmopathy. TCR beta CDR3 sequences were amplified from RNA transcripts. First-round RT-PCR with HTBI primers amplified the TCR CDR3 region. TCRdb used MiXCR to reprocess the multiplex PCR reads, holding one entry per CDR3 protein. The data hold about 640,000 distinct CDR3 sequences, with more than 20% observed a single time. The sequenced sample consisted of blood. The source is a man aged 25-45 years with Graves' ophthalmopathy.

The table lists this clonotype with many counts. The chain is built from TRBV2 and TRBJ1-5; 9 nucleotides match TRBD1. J gave up 5 bases and V 4 bases, and 3 bases lay outside the gene matches. Per the germline V gene, CDR1 is SNHLY and CDR2 is FYNNEI. The CDR3 consists of 14 residues. This CDR3 is CASSAGQGDQPQHF. The CDR3 DNA is TGTGCCAGCAGTGCGGGACAGGGAGATCAGCCCCAGCATTTT.

The chain couples TRBV7-3 to TRBJ2-5; D gene unclear. Germline V gene data show CDR1 as SGHTA and CDR2 as FQGTGA. The CDR3 is 13 residues long. V was pared by 2 bases and J by 11 bases, with 15 bases between. The CDR3 sequence is CASSLDPLFPQYF. CDR3 sequence (DNA): TGTGCCAGCAGCTTAGATCCCCTATTCCCACAGTACTTC. The full variable domain, in which reference TRBV7-3 and TRBJ2-5 provide the parts outside the CDR3, is GAGVSQTPSNKVTEKGKYVELRCDPISGHTALYWYRQSLGQGPEFLIYFQGTGAADDSGLPNDRFFAVRPEGSVSTLKIQRTERGDSAVYLCASSLDPLFPQYFGPGTRLLVL.

This clonotype showed up just a few times. The V gene is TRBV20-1, the J gene TRBJ2-2, with 9 bases fitting TRBD1. This CDR3 contains 18 residues. The V gene's germline CDR1 is DFQATT and CDR2 SNEGSKA (reference sequence). J gave up 1 base and V 0 bases, and 9 bases lay outside the gene matches. CDR3 bases: TGCAGTGCTAGAGATCTCCTCACAGGGGGCCAGAACACCGGGGAGCTGTTTTTT. Translating it yields CSARDLLTGGQNTGELFF.